This T cell receptor beta chain was retrieved from a study of blood T cell repertoires in COVID-19. Study-wide context: The United States, Italy and Spain were the sources of the acute and convalescent COVID-19 samples. In each case, the material was cDNA or gDNA derived from T cells, B-cell-depleted T cells, or PBMCs.

Data came from immunoSEQ multiplex PCR; TCRdb stores just in-frame clones and leaves some out. The sample lists 65,000 to 90,000 clones, approximately 89% occurring once. Per germline, CDR1 SGHTS and CDR2 YDEGEE. The CDR3 is 16 amino acids. The V gene end was trimmed by 4 bases and the J gene end by 7 bases; junction bases not matched to a gene: 16. The chain is built from TRBV5-8 and TRBJ1-1, with 7 bases aligning to TRBD1. The sequencing input was peripheral blood. The TCR was taken from a woman older than 75 with acute or convalescent COVID-19. The CDR3 bases are TGTGCCAGCAGCCGACCGACAGGGTTCGGGTTTGGTGAAGCTTTCTTT. It yields the protein CASSRPTGFGFGEAFF.